This TCR beta chain was found in a study of control samples from healthy donors and cancer patients. Assay used: immunoSEQ multiplex PCR; TCRdb lists only in-frame clones, some missing. The table has approximately 190,000 clones, over 80% seen once. Unmatched junction bases numbered 3, after V lost 2 bases and J lost 3 bases. The CDR3 consists of 14 residues. Germline V gene data show CDR1 as MNHEY and CDR2 as SMNVEV (reference sequence). The V call is TRBV27, the J call TRBJ2-7; 8 bases agree with TRBD2. Sequenced: blood. The TCR was taken from a young man in good health. The DNA of the CDR3 is TGTGCCAGCAGTTTAACCCGGGGGGGCTACGAGCAGTACTTC. It yields the protein CASSLTRGGYEQYF.